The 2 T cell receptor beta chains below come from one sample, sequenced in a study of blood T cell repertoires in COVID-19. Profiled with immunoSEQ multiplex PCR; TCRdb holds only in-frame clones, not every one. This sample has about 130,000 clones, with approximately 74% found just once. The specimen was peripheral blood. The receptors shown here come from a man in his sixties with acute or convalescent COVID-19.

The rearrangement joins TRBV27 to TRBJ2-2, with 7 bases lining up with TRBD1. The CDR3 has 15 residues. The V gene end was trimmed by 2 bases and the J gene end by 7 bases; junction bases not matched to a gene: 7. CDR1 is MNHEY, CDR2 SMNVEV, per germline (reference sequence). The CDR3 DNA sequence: TGTGCCAGCAGTTTAAGACAGGGAATGGGCGGGGAGCTGTTTTTT. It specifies CASSLRQGMGGELFF.

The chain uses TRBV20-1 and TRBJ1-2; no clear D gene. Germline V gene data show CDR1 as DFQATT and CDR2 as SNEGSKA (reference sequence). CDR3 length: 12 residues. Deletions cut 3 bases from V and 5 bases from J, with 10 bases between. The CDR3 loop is CSASFPQYGYTF. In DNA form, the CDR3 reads TGCAGTGCTAGTTTCCCCCAGTATGGCTACACCTTC.